Each of the 29 T cell receptor beta chains below was sequenced from the same sample in a study of CD8 T cells in ankylosing spondylitis. Study-level points and caveats: In ankylosing spondylitis blood, a motif of fewer than 10 highly homologous TCR beta variants appeared characteristic.

Their specific antigens are unknown. TCRdb fed the 5' RACE reads into MiXCR, producing one record per CDR3 protein. Of more than 650,000 distinct CDR3 sequences listed, 12% are singletons. The source material was blood, either unsorted or a sorted T cell fraction (not recorded which). The receptors here all came from a male donor with ankylosing spondylitis.

There are a few counts of this clonotype. This rearrangement joins TRBV12-3 or TRBV12-4 to TRBJ2-7; D possibly uses TRBD1 or TRBD2 (5 bases each). CDR3 length: 12 residues. V lost 8 bases to trimming and J lost 0 bases, with 8 bases between them. This chain's CDR3 is CASGGVSYEQYF. DNA of the CDR3: TGTGCCAGCGGGGGAGTCTCCTACGAGCAGTACTTC.

This clonotype was found a few times. The chain is built from TRBV7-9 and TRBJ2-3; 14 bases fit TRBD2. Germline CDR1 reads SEHNR; CDR2 reads FQNEAQ (reference sequence). V shed 5 bases and J 6 bases; nucleotides not matched to a gene: 7. This CDR3 contains 16 residues. In DNA form, the CDR3 reads TGTGCCAGCAGCACCGTAAGACTAGCGGGAGGGGATACGCAGTATTTT. Translation gives CASSTVRLAGGDTQYF.

The table lists this clonotype with a few counts. The chain couples TRBV5-1 to TRBJ2-7; possibly TRBD1 or TRBD2 for D (5 bases each). The CDR3 extends over 14 amino acids. Germline-derived CDR1 and CDR2 are SGHRS and YFSETQ. V was trimmed by 4 bases and J by 7 bases, leaving 18 bases between them. Written as DNA, the CDR3 is TGCGCCAGCAGCCGCGGCAGGCATGAGGGGGAGCAGTACTTC. Protein sequence: CASSRGRHEGEQYF.

This clonotype was counted ten times or more. The gene calls are TRBV5-1 and TRBJ2-2; 7 bases match TRBD1. Trimming took 5 bases from V and 3 from J; bases not matched to a gene: 7. From germline, CDR1 is SGHRS and CDR2 YFSETQ. The CDR3 loop spans 15 amino acids. The chain's CDR3 is CASRDRVFDTGELFF. CDR3 nucleotide sequence: TGCGCCAGCAGAGACAGGGTATTCGACACCGGGGAGCTGTTTTTT.

This clonotype was observed at least ten times. The gene calls are TRBV10-3 and TRBJ2-2, with a tentative D call TRBD1 (6 bases). V shed 11 bases and J shed 3 bases, with 16 bases lying between them. CDR1 is ENHRY, CDR2 SYGVKD, per germline. The CDR3 contains 14 residues. The CDR3 sequence is CAASGDLDTGELFF. The CDR3 bases are TGTGCCGCCTCAGGGGACCTGGACACCGGGGAGCTGTTTTTT.

At least ten counts were recorded for this clonotype. V and J are TRBV5-1 and TRBJ1-1; D gene ambiguous. The V end lost 5 bases, the J end lost 5 bases, and 16 bases lay between the germline ends. Germline V gene sequence: CDR1 SGHRS, CDR2 YFSETQ. This CDR3 is built from 14 residues. For the CDR3, the DNA is TGCGCCAGCAGTAGGAATGGGATGGGGACTGAAGCTTTCTTT. Translated, it gives CASSRNGMGTEAFF.

For this clonotype: This may be a read error: a much more frequent sequence differs by one nucleotide. The J gene is TRBJ2-1, the V gene TRBV24-1, with TRBD2 matching over 11 bases. The V segment lost 2 bases and the J segment 7 bases; nucleotides outside the gene matches: 3. This CDR3 region has 15 residues. CDR1 and CDR2 from the germline V gene are KGHDR and SFDVKD. CDR3 in DNA: TGTGCCACCAGTGATTCCCGGACTAGCGGGAATGAGCAGTTCTTC. Its translation: CATSDSRTSGNEQFF.

There are many counts of this clonotype. The J gene is TRBJ2-2, the V gene TRBV25-1; D might be TRBD2 (5 bases). Germline CDR1 reads MGHDK; CDR2 reads SYGVNS. The CDR3 is 17 residues long. Trimming cost V 3 bases and J 3 bases, with 17 bases left between them. This CDR3 is CASSEREKGGDTGELFF. The CDR3 DNA follows: TGTGCCAGCAGTGAGAGGGAGAAGGGTGGCGACACCGGGGAGCTGTTTTTT.

V is TRBV6-5 and J is TRBJ2-6; tentatively, D is TRBD2 (5 bases). Germline assignment: CDR1 MNHEY and CDR2 SVGAGI. CDR3 size: 17 residues. V was shortened by 2 bases and J by 1 base, with 12 bases between the two germline ends. The CDR3 reads CASSYDPRLSGANVLTF. The CDR3, as DNA: TGTGCCAGCAGTTACGACCCCCGACTATCTGGGGCCAACGTCCTGACTTTC.

This clonotype occurred a few times. The J gene is TRBJ1-2, the V gene TRBV4-3; TRBD1 matches 8 bases. Germline CDR1 reads LGHNA; CDR2 reads YSLEER. CDR3 length: 16 residues. Losses at the gene ends were 4 bases for V and 6 bases for J; bases not matched to a gene: 13. The DNA of the CDR3 is TGCGCCAGCAGCCCAAAAGACAGGGGCGGTCTACATGGCTACACCTTC. Residues: CASSPKDRGGLHGYTF.

V usage is TRBV5-5 and J usage is TRBJ2-2; no definite D call. The CDR3 totals 15 residues. The V gene's germline CDR1 is SGHKS and CDR2 YYEKEE (reference sequence). V was pared by 3 bases and J by 4 bases, with 13 bases between. The CDR3 DNA follows: TGTGCCAGCAGCTCCTTCAGGCACACCACCGGGGAGCTGTTTTTT. Amino acids: CASSSFRHTTGELFF.

This chain joins TRBV24-1 and TRBJ2-1; 8 bases map to TRBD2. Germline CDR1 is KGHDR and CDR2 is SFDVKD. This CDR3 region has 16 residues. Trimming removed 2 bases from V and 2 bases from J; junction bases left unmatched: 4. The CDR3 region is CATSDSGLAPYNEQFF. CDR3 sequence (DNA): TGTGCCACCAGTGATTCCGGACTAGCCCCCTACAATGAGCAGTTCTTC.

The sample holds a few counts of this clonotype. This chain links TRBV18 with TRBJ2-2; 9 bases map to TRBD1. Losses at the gene ends were 5 bases for V and 3 bases for J; bases not matched to a gene: 7. Germline lookup yields CDR1 KGHSH and CDR2 LQKENI. The CDR3 runs to 16 residues. CDR3 sequence: CASSSGQGKYTGELFF. CDR3 sequence (DNA): TGTGCCAGCTCATCGGGACAGGGCAAGTACACCGGGGAGCTGTTTTTT. The full variable domain, completed using reference TRBV18 and TRBJ2-2, is NAGVMQNPRHLVRRRGQEARLRCSPMKGHSHVYWYRQLPEEGLKFMVYLQKENIIDESGMPKERFSAEFPKEGPSILRIQQVVRGDSAAYFCASSSGQGKYTGELFFGEGSRLTVL.

This clonotype was observed a handful of times. V usage is TRBV27 and J usage is TRBJ2-1, with D possibly matching TRBD2 (7 bases). Germline V gene sequence: CDR1 MNHEY, CDR2 SMNVEV (reference sequence). V lost 8 bases and J lost 10, with 21 bases in between. This CDR3 spans 14 amino acids. The CDR3 DNA reads as TGTGCCAGCTCCTGGGGGCGGGAGTTCGGCGAGCAGTTCTTC. It yields the protein CASSWGREFGEQFF.

This clonotype has only a few counts. This sequence joins TRBV11-2 and TRBJ2-1; maybe TRBD1 (7 bases). The V end lost 4 bases, the J end lost 3 bases, and 13 bases lay between the germline ends. The germline V gene has CDR1 SGHAT and CDR2 FQNNGV. The CDR3 covers 15 residues. CDR3 in amino acids: CASSSGGGYYNEQFF. The DNA for the CDR3 is TGTGCCAGCAGCTCCGGAGGGGGCTACTACAATGAGCAGTTCTTC.

This clonotype came up many times. The chain employs TRBV5-1 and TRBJ1-1; D might be TRBD1 (5 bases). V was shortened by 4 bases and J by 3 bases, with 16 bases between the two germline ends. The CDR3 is made up of 15 amino acids. Germline values: CDR1 SGHRS, CDR2 YFSETQ. The CDR3: CASSLVGPRDTEAFF. CDR3 DNA sequence: TGCGCCAGCAGCCTGGTGGGTCCCAGGGACACTGAAGCTTTCTTT.

This clonotype was counted many times. V and J are TRBV20-1 and TRBJ2-5; 7 positions match TRBD1. The germline CDR1 and CDR2 sequences are DFQATT and SNEGSKA (reference sequence). With V trimmed by 4 bases and J by 5 bases, 10 bases remained unmatched. This CDR3 region has 14 residues. The CDR3 loop reads CSATQGFSMETQYF. The CDR3 DNA sequence: TGCAGTGCTACACAGGGGTTTAGTATGGAGACCCAGTACTTC.

The chain has TRBV7-3 and TRBJ1-1, with a tentative D call TRBD1 (6 bases). Trimming removed 4 bases at V and 5 bases at J, with 20 bases between. Germline values: CDR1 SGHTA, CDR2 FQGTGA. The CDR3 contains 16 residues. The CDR3 here is CASSSGAGGAWTEAFF. In nucleotides, the CDR3 is TGTGCCAGCAGCTCGGGGGCCGGGGGCGCATGGACTGAAGCTTTCTTT.

V usage is TRBV7-2 and J usage is TRBJ2-1; 9 bases agree with TRBD2. This CDR3 region has 16 residues. CDR1 is SGHTA, CDR2 FQGNSA, per germline. V lost 3 bases and J lost 3; bases outside the gene matches: 6. CDR3 DNA sequence: TGTGCCAGCAGCTTCGTAGCGGGAGCGGGCTACAATGAGCAGTTCTTC. It specifies CASSFVAGAGYNEQFF.

In this sample, this clonotype turned up once. CDR3 protein: CASSVVPSSYNEQFF. CDR3 in DNA: TGTGCCAGCAGCGTAGTCCCGAGCTCCTACAATGAGCAGTTCTTC. J is TRBJ2-1 and V is TRBV7-3; D not certain. In germline, CDR1 is SGHTA, CDR2 FQGTGA. V dropped 5 bases and J dropped 0 bases, with 11 bases sitting between them. CDR3 length: 15 residues.

V usage is TRBV6-2 or TRBV6-3 and J usage is TRBJ2-6; D not certain. The CDR3 consists of 13 residues. The V and J ends lost 7 bases and 4 bases respectively, with 8 bases between them. The germline gives CDR1 MNHEY, CDR2 SVGEGT. The CDR3 region has the DNA TGTGCCAGCATCAAGGCCGGGGCCAACGTCCTGACTTTC. Amino acids: CASIKAGANVLTF.

J is TRBJ2-4 and V is TRBV6-2 or TRBV6-3, with D unresolved. Trimming pared 0 bases from V and 0 bases from J, leaving 21 bases between. CDR3 size: 20 residues. Germline CDR1 is MNHEY and CDR2 is SVGEGT. CDR3 amino acids: CASSYSNWAGAGLAKNIQYF. Here the CDR3 DNA reads TGTGCCAGCAGTTACTCGAACTGGGCAGGCGCAGGCCTAGCCAAAAACATTCAGTACTTC.

A few counts support this clonotype. The rearrangement uses TRBV5-1 and TRBJ2-5; possibly TRBD2 for D (6 bases). The CDR3 runs 15 residues. Looked up from germline, CDR1 is SGHRS and CDR2 is YFSETQ. Trimming took 4 bases from V and 5 from J, leaving 18 bases between them. This CDR3 is CASSIDGLPWETQYF. Here the CDR3 DNA reads TGCGCCAGCAGCATAGATGGACTACCTTGGGAGACCCAGTACTTC.

This clonotype has just a few counts. The chain employs TRBV7-2 and TRBJ2-7, with D possibly TRBD1 on 6 matching bases. The CDR3 covers 13 residues. V lost 6 bases and J 6 bases, leaving 15 bases between the germline ends. CDR1 SGHTA and CDR2 FQGNSA come from the germline V gene. CDR3 in amino acids: CASSPDRNFEQYF. CDR3 sequence (DNA): TGTGCCAGCAGTCCTGACAGGAACTTCGAGCAGTACTTC. The full variable domain, completed using reference TRBV7-2 and TRBJ2-7, is GAGVSQSPSNKVTEKGKDVELRCDPISGHTALYWYRQSLGQGLEFLIYFQGNSAPDKSGLPSDRFSAERTGGSVSTLTIQRTQQEDSAVYLCASSPDRNFEQYFGPGTRLTVT.

This chain connects TRBV6-1 to TRBJ1-1; D not resolved. Germline V gene sequence: CDR1 MNHNS, CDR2 SASEGT. The CDR3 has 13 residues. V was clipped by 5 bases and J by 8 bases, with 15 bases between them. The CDR3: CASSLRGRGEAFF. For the CDR3, the DNA is TGTGCCAGCAGTCTCCGGGGTCGAGGGGAAGCTTTCTTT.

In its sample, this clonotype was seen many times. The chain links TRBV5-1 to TRBJ2-2, with D unclear. In germline, CDR1 is SGHRS, CDR2 YFSETQ. V was shortened by 4 bases and J by 5 bases, with 18 bases between the two germline ends. The CDR3 is 16 residues long. CDR3 protein: CASSPTPAAPTGELFF. CDR3 bases: TGCGCCAGCAGCCCGACTCCAGCCGCCCCGACCGGGGAGCTGTTTTTT.

This clonotype was seen only a few times. The chain links TRBV6-1 to TRBJ1-2, with 9 bases matching TRBD1. Germline CDR1 is MNHNS and CDR2 is SASEGT. With 6 bases clipped from V and 1 base from J, the junction kept 6 bases outside the gene matches. The CDR3 length is 15 residues. The CDR3 DNA sequence: TGTGCCAGCAGCCGGACAGGGGCTGGTAACTATGGCTACACCTTC. It yields the protein CASSRTGAGNYGYTF.

This clonotype was seen repeatedly, ten times or more. V and J are TRBV10-3 and TRBJ2-7; 10 bases agree with TRBD2. The CDR3 contains 14 residues. The V gene end was trimmed by 11 bases and the J gene end by 0 bases; junction bases not matched to a gene: 7. Germline V gene data show CDR1 as ENHRY and CDR2 as SYGVKD. The CDR3 reads CASTSGTSSYEQYF. Written as DNA, the CDR3 is TGTGCCTCCACTAGCGGGACGAGCTCCTACGAGCAGTACTTC.

The genes are TRBV4-3 and TRBJ1-1, with 8 bases fitting TRBD1. Germline trimming cut 3 bases from V and 2 bases from J; bases unmatched to any gene: 8. The CDR3 has 16 amino acids. Germline assignment: CDR1 LGHNA and CDR2 YSLEER. The CDR3 DNA reads as TGCGCCAGCAGCCAGAAGACAGGGGTCTTAAACACTGAAGCTTTCTTT. Protein: CASSQKTGVLNTEAFF.